This T cell receptor (beta chain) was recovered during a study of response to subunit inactivated influenza vaccine. Overall study findings and caveats: The authors suggested that every seasonal influenza vaccination recruits few new T cells.

Looked up from germline, CDR1 is MNHNS and CDR2 is SASEGT. V was pared by 10 bases and J by 4 bases, with 20 bases between. CDR3 size: 15 residues. This clonotype has just one count. Its antigen is as yet unknown. TCRdb reprocessed the RT-PCR reads with MiXCR, giving one entry per CDR3 protein. The sample carries around 750,000 distinct CDR3 sequences, 21% recorded once. This chain joins TRBV6-1 and TRBJ1-5; D perhaps matches TRBD1 (5 bases). The TCR originated in a man aged 50 or older who received an inactivated influenza vaccine. The specimen was PBMCs from blood, collected roughly 5 days after vaccination. The CDR3 DNA follows: TGTGCCACCAGCCTCTCGGGGACGGAGAATCAGCCCCAGCATTTT. Protein: CATSLSGTENQPQHF.